Listed here are 4 T cell receptor beta chains from one sample, sequenced in a study of siplizumab effects on memory and regulatory T cells. Mixed lymphocyte reaction cells were cocultured at 37°C for about 6 days. The assay was immunoSEQ multiplex PCR, and TCRdb's table has in-frame clones only and misses some. Here the sample spans over 15,000 clones, over 45% being singletons. Their target antigens are unknown. The specimen was CFSE-low (dividing) CD4+ T cells sorted from an allogeneic mixed lymphocyte reaction. The receptors here all came from a human donor in good health; the cells came from an allogeneic mixed lymphocyte reaction.

This clone occurred a few times. The rearrangement uses TRBV20-1 and TRBJ2-7, with D unresolved. The CDR3 loop spans 11 amino acids. The V end lost 5 bases, the J end lost 0 bases, and 5 bases lay between the germline ends. The germline CDR1 and CDR2 sequences are DFQATT and SNEGSKA (reference sequence). The chain's CDR3 is CSAAGSYEQYF. In DNA, the CDR3 is TGCAGTGCTGCCGGCTCCTACGAGCAGTACTTC.

The chain has TRBV5-1 and TRBJ2-2, with D possibly being TRBD1 (6 bases). The CDR3 extends over 15 amino acids. Germline V gene data show CDR1 as SGHRS and CDR2 as YFSETQ. V was pared by 2 bases and J by 4 bases, with 12 bases between. For the CDR3, the DNA is TGCGCCAGCAGCTTCGCAGGGGCGGGCACCGGGGAGCTGTTTTTT. It yields the protein CASSFAGAGTGELFF.

The CDR3 reads CASSWGSSYNEQFF. CDR3 in DNA: TGCGCCAGCAGCTGGGGGAGCTCCTACAATGAGCAGTTCTTC. V is TRBV5-1 and J is TRBJ2-1; TRBD1 or TRBD2 may be the D gene (5 bases each). Per the germline V gene, CDR1 is SGHRS and CDR2 is YFSETQ. V was shortened by 3 bases and J by 0 bases, with 7 bases between the two germline ends. This CDR3 is 14 amino acids long.

The V gene is TRBV18, the J gene TRBJ2-7; TRBD1 might be the D (5 bases). V was shortened by 4 bases and J by 7 bases, with 11 bases between the two germline ends. There are 12 residues in the CDR3. Germline CDR1 is KGHSH and CDR2 is LQKENI. The CDR3 nucleotides are TGTGCCAGCTCACGCAGGGTCGGTGAGCAGTACTTC. This codes for CASSRRVGEQYF.